Shown below are 6 T cell receptor beta chains from a single sample sequenced in a study of CD8 T cells in Susac syndrome. After extraction with the RNeasy kit, roughly 0.45 to 1 ug of the RNA was reverse transcribed using random hexamers. TCRdb re-called the immunoSEQ multiplex PCR reads with MiXCR, one entry per CDR3 protein. In the table there are roughly 200,000 distinct CDR3 sequences, approximately 94% of which are singletons. Material for sequencing was CD4+ T cells from PBMCs. The receptors stem from a human donor with Susac syndrome.

This clonotype was found a few times. This chain joins TRBV6-1 and TRBJ1-1, with TRBD1 matching 7 bases. The CDR3 has 16 residues. Trimming cost V 6 bases and J 4 bases; bases outside gene matches: 14. Germline V gives CDR1 MNHNS, CDR2 SASEGT. The CDR3 sequence is CASSQGGRGSGTEAFF. The CDR3 DNA is TGTGCCAGCAGCCAGGGGGGCAGGGGGTCAGGCACTGAAGCTTTCTTT.

The chain is built from TRBV3-1 and TRBJ1-2; perhaps TRBD1 as D (5 bases). Germline CDR1 reads LGHDT; CDR2 reads YNNKEL (reference sequence). The CDR3 length is 13 residues. V was cut by 2 bases and J by 8 bases, with 12 bases left in between. The CDR3 is CASSQLGDGGYTF. CDR3 bases: TGTGCCAGCAGCCAATTGGGGGATGGCGGCTACACCTTC. Variable domain in full (rest from reference TRBV3-1 and TRBJ1-2): DTAVSQTPKYLVTQMGNDKSIKCEQNLGHDTMYWYKQDSKKFLKIMFSYNNKELIINETVPNRFSPKSPDKAHLNLHINSLELGDSAVYFCASSQLGDGGYTFGSGTRLTVV.

V is TRBV18 and J is TRBJ1-2; the D is unclear. V dropped 0 bases and J dropped 5 bases, with 4 bases sitting between them. The germline gives CDR1 KGHSH, CDR2 LQKENI. The CDR3 totals 12 residues. The CDR3 loop is CASSPPDYGYTF. The CDR3, as DNA: TGTGCCAGCTCACCACCGGATTATGGCTACACCTTC.

This clonotype has a handful of counts. The chain links TRBV4-1 to TRBJ2-7, with TRBD2 matching 7 bases. V was clipped by 5 bases and J by 3 bases; unmatched bases: 4. The germline V gene has CDR1 MGHRA and CDR2 YSYEKL. The CDR3 length is 13 residues. CDR3 DNA: TGCGCCAGCAGCGAGCAGCGGGGCTACGAGCAGTACTTC. Translating gives CASSEQRGYEQYF.

The CDR3 reads CASTSGPSYEQYF. The CDR3 nucleotides read TGTGCCAGCACCTCTGGGCCTTCCTACGAGCAGTACTTC. The chain joins TRBV7-2 to TRBJ2-7, with unresolved D. Deletions cut 7 bases from V and 1 base from J, with 11 bases between. The CDR3 loop spans 13 amino acids. Germline V lookup: CDR1 SGHTA, CDR2 FQGNSA.

The chain uses TRBV3-1 and TRBJ2-1; 10 nucleotides match TRBD2. Trimming cost V 5 bases and J 12 bases; bases outside gene matches: 10. The CDR3 loop spans 14 amino acids. Germline V gene data show CDR1 as LGHDT and CDR2 as YNNKEL (reference sequence). CDR3 sequence reads: CASSYSGLADAQFF. The DNA of the CDR3 is TGTGCCAGCAGCTATTCTGGACTAGCGGATGCGCAGTTCTTC.